The present TCR beta chain was sequenced within a study of T cell repertoires in cytomegalovirus infection. For the study at large: Public TCR beta signature analysis indicated the presence of both CMV infection and matching HLA type.

Trimming took 7 bases from V and 4 from J, leaving 22 bases between them. The CDR3 spans 16 residues. Overall study findings and caveats: Individuals carrying CMV plus the relevant HLA were identified by cumulative frequency of public TCR beta families. The ex vivo response was dominated by HLA-C-restricted CMV-specific TCR beta clonotypes.

TCRdb ran MiXCR on the reads and lists one entry per CDR3 protein. This table has around 740,000 distinct CDR3 sequences, about 40% appearing once. Turning to this clonotype: Its antigen is as yet unknown. This clone may be a read error of a much larger clone one base away.

The specimen was PBMCs. The rearrangement uses TRBV12-3 or TRBV12-4 and TRBJ1-2; perhaps TRBD1 as D (5 bases). The sequence was collected from a human donor in good health (CMV status not recorded). Some clones in this sample may be carry-over from other donors' samples. The DNA of the CDR3 is TGTGCCAGCATTCTCCGACAGAATATGCTACTCTATGGCTACACCTTC. It is translated as CASILRQNMLLYGYTF.